A selection of T cell receptor beta chains follows, all from one sample in a study of cytomegalovirus exposure and HLA in healthy donors. Method: immunoSEQ multiplex PCR; TCRdb's copy keeps in-frame clones and lacks some. The sample shows approximately 170,000 clones, 65% to 85% of them seen only once. Sequencing input: PBMCs. Source of these receptors: a boy aged 2 to 10 in good health and CMV-seronegative. The CDR3 runs from the conserved cysteine through the conserved F or W. Each record gives: clone size, J gene, CDR3 length, D gene, V gene, CDR3 protein, CDR3 DNA. D genes are given only for firm matches. Where a row states a size, it is once, few, many or the class of an expanded clone; other rows omit it.

>-|TRBJ2-1|15|TRBD2|TRBV5-1
CASSFTSGDDNEQFF
TGCGCCAGCAGCTTTACTAGCGGGGATGACAATGAGCAGTTCTTC
>-|TRBJ1-5|13|TRBD1|TRBV5-1
CASSSTGDQPQHF
TGCGCCAGCAGCTCCACAGGGGATCAGCCCCAGCATTTT
>-|TRBJ1-4|14|TRBD1|TRBV28
CASSSGTEYEKLFF
TGTGCCAGCAGCTCCGGGACAGAATATGAAAAACTGTTTTTT
>-|TRBJ1-2|15|TRBD1|TRBV6-1
CASSGPGQGAYGYTF
TGTGCCAGCAGTGGCCCGGGACAGGGGGCATATGGCTACACCTTC
>-|TRBJ1-1|14|TRBD1|TRBV27
CASRKGAEDTEAFF
TGTGCCAGTAGGAAGGGGGCAGAGGACACTGAAGCTTTCTTT
>once|TRBJ2-3|15|TRBD1|TRBV5-8
CASSLLGQSTDTQYF
TGTGCCAGCAGCTTGCTGGGACAGAGCACAGATACGCAGTATTTT
>once|TRBJ2-3|17|TRBD2|TRBV5-6
CASSLDGLAGGTDTQYF
TGTGCCAGCAGCTTGGATGGACTAGCGGGAGGCACAGATACGCAGTATTTT
>few|TRBJ2-1|15|TRBD2|TRBV27
CASSPTRTRYNEQFF
TGTGCCAGCAGTCCAACTAGGACTAGATACAATGAGCAGTTCTTC
>-|TRBJ2-1|15|TRBD2|TRBV6-5
CASSYRLAGIGEQFF
TGTGCCAGCAGTTACCGTCTAGCGGGAATAGGTGAGCAGTTCTTC
>-|TRBJ1-4|14|-|TRBV7-8
CASSSGLPAEKLFF
TGTGCCAGCAGCTCGGGACTGCCCGCGGAAAAACTGTTTTTT
>-|TRBJ2-3|14|-|TRBV7-9
CASSLAEGTDTQYF
TGTGCCAGCAGCTTAGCGGAGGGGACAGATACGCAGTATTTT
>-|TRBJ1-1|15|-|TRBV28
CASSPTDLGLREAFF
TGTGCCAGCAGTCCGACGGACCTGGGACTACGGGAGGCTTTCTTT
>-|TRBJ2-1|12|-|TRBV27
CASTLGGNEQFF
TGTGCCAGCACCTTAGGAGGCAATGAGCAGTTCTTC
>-|TRBJ2-2|17|TRBD1|TRBV5-1
CASSWSLRGQATGELFF
TGCGCCAGCAGCTGGAGTCTCAGGGGGCAAGCCACCGGGGAGCTGTTTTTT
>-|TRBJ2-2|15|-|TRBV7-2
CASSFWRANTGELFF
TGTGCCAGCAGCTTTTGGAGGGCGAACACCGGGGAGCTGTTTTTT
>-|TRBJ2-7|16|TRBD2|TRBV5-3
CARFPSGRFPSYEQYF
TGTGCCAGATTCCCTAGCGGGAGGTTTCCCTCCTACGAGCAGTACTTC
>-|TRBJ2-7|12|-|TRBV30
CAWSVSGDEQYF
TGTGCCTGGAGTGTATCCGGGGACGAGCAGTACTTC
>-|TRBJ2-2|13|TRBD1|TRBV6-1
CASSEARQGVTFF
TGTGCCAGCAGTGAAGCGCGGCAGGGGGTGACGTTTTTT
>-|TRBJ2-2|14|-|TRBV19
CASKTGSHTGELFF
TGTGCCAGTAAAACAGGATCGCACACCGGGGAGCTGTTTTTT
>-|TRBJ1-1|15|TRBD1|TRBV5-1
CASRRAGGMNTEAFF
TGCGCCAGCAGGCGGGCAGGGGGGATGAACACTGAAGCTTTCTTT
>-|TRBJ2-7|15|-|TRBV5-1
CASSLGQASSYEQYF
TGCGCCAGCAGCTTGGGACAGGCCTCGTCCTACGAGCAGTACTTC
>-|TRBJ1-3|14|-|TRBV5-1
CASSRDSSGNTIYF
TGCGCCAGCAGCCGTGACAGCTCTGGAAACACCATATATTTT
>once|TRBJ1-3|13|-|TRBV6-5
CAATPGSGNTIYF
TGTGCCGCCACCCCCGGGTCTGGAAACACCATATATTTT
>-|TRBJ1-1|14|-|TRBV15
CATSFRTANTEAFF
TGTGCCACCAGCTTCCGGACAGCGAACACTGAAGCTTTCTTT
>-|TRBJ2-1|15|TRBD2|TRBV5-1
CASSLVLGGYNEQFF
TGCGCCAGCAGCTTGGTTCTCGGGGGGTACAATGAGCAGTTCTTC
>-|TRBJ1-2|16|TRBD1|TRBV6-5
CASSYSGQATNYGYTF
TGTGCCAGCAGTTACTCGGGACAGGCCACTAACTATGGCTACACCTTC
>-|TRBJ1-1|13|-|TRBV5-6
CASFDGVTTEAFF
TGTGCCAGCTTCGACGGGGTCACCACTGAAGCTTTCTTT
>-|TRBJ2-5|15|-|TRBV4-3
CASSQDISYQETQYF
TGCGCCAGCAGCCAAGATATATCGTACCAAGAGACCCAGTACTTC
>-|TRBJ2-4|17|-|TRBV6-1
CASSEAWSKLAKNIQYF
TGTGCCAGCAGTGAAGCGTGGTCCAAACTAGCCAAAAACATTCAGTACTTC
>-|TRBJ2-5|17|-|TRBV10-2
CASSELTGEGGQETQYF
TGCGCCAGCAGTGAGCTGACAGGCGAAGGGGGTCAAGAGACCCAGTACTTC
>-|TRBJ1-1|15|-|TRBV10-3
CAISENALGDTEAFF
TGTGCCATCAGTGAGAACGCTCTGGGAGACACTGAAGCTTTCTTT
>once|TRBJ2-1|16|-|TRBV6-1
CASSEGEHNSRNEQFF
TGTGCCAGCAGTGAAGGGGAGCACAACTCGAGGAATGAGCAGTTCTTC
>-|TRBJ1-3|14|-|TRBV7-2
CASSVGGSGNTIYF
TGTGCCAGCAGCGTCGGAGGGTCTGGAAACACCATATATTTT
>-|TRBJ1-3|16|TRBD1|TRBV5-6
CASSLATGTGGNTIYF
TGTGCCAGCAGCTTGGCCACGGGGACAGGGGGAAACACCATATATTTT
>-|TRBJ1-1|17|-|TRBV7-6
CASSLGRGIRIRAEAFF
TGTGCCAGCAGCTTAGGTCGAGGGATCCGAATTCGCGCTGAAGCTTTCTTT
>-|TRBJ2-3|14|-|TRBV11-2
CASSLDDIQVTQYF
TGTGCCAGCAGCTTAGACGACATACAGGTGACGCAGTATTTT
>-|TRBJ2-6|15|-|TRBV7-6
CASSLSGSGANVLTF
TGTGCCAGCAGCTTGTCCGGCTCTGGGGCCAACGTCCTGACTTTC
>-|TRBJ1-2|12|-|TRBV2
CASPGVSYGYTF
TGTGCCAGCCCAGGGGTTAGCTATGGCTACACCTTC
>-|TRBJ1-1|15|-|TRBV6-1
CASSEWGGGNTEAFF
TGTGCCAGCAGTGAATGGGGCGGGGGGAACACTGAAGCTTTCTTT
>few|TRBJ2-5|16|TRBD2|TRBV9
CASSVEGTSGQETQYF
TGTGCCAGCAGCGTAGAAGGGACTAGCGGGCAAGAGACCCAGTACTTC
>-|TRBJ2-7|16|TRBD2|TRBV7-2
CASSLEGGRPTYEQYF
TGTGCCAGCAGCTTAGAGGGCGGGAGGCCGACCTACGAGCAGTACTTC